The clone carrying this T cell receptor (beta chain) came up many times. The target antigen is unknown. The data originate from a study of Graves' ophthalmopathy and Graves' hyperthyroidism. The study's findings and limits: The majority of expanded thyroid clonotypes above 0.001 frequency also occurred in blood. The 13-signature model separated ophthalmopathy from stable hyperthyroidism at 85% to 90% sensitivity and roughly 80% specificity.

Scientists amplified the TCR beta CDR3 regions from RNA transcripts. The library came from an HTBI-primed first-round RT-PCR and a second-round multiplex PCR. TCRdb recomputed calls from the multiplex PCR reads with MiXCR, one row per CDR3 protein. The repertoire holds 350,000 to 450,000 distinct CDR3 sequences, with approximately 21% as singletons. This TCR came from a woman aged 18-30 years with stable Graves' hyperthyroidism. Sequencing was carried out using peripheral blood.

The CDR3: CSAGRTGVNYGYTF. Here the CDR3 DNA reads TGCAGTGCTGGGCGGACAGGGGTTAACTATGGCTACACCTTC. The chain is built from TRBV20-1 and TRBJ1-2; 9 bases align to TRBD1. The V segment lost 5 bases and the J segment 1 base; nucleotides outside the gene matches: 5. The CDR3 runs 14 residues. In germline, CDR1 is DFQATT, CDR2 SNEGSKA (reference sequence).